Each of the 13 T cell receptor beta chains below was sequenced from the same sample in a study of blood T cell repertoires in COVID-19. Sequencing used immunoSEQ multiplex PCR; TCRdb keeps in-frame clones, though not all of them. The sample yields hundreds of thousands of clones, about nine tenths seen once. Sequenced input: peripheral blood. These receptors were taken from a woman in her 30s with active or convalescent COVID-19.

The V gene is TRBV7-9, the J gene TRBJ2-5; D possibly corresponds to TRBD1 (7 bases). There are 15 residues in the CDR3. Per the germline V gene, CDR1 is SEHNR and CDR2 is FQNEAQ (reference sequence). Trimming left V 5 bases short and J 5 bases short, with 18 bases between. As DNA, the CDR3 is TGTGCCAGCAGCCTTAACTCAGGGGGAGGCGAGACCCAGTACTTC. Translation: CASSLNSGGGETQYF.

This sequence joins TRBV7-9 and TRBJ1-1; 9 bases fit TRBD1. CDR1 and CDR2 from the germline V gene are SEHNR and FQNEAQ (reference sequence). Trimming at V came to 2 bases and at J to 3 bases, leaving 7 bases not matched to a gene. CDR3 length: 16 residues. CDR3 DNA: TGTGCCAGCAGCTTACCCTTAGGGGACAGGGACACTGAAGCTTTCTTT. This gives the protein CASSLPLGDRDTEAFF.

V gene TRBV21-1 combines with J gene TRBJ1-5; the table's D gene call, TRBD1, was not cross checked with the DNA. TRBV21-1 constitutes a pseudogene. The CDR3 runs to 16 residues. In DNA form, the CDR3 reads TGTGCCAGCAGCAAAGTCCAAATCGACAGGATTTCGCCCCAGCATTTT. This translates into CASSKVQIDRISPQHF.

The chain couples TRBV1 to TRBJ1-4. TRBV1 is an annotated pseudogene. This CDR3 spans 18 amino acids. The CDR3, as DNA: TGCACCAGCAGCCAAGGGGGGGGGACAACCTCAACTAATGAAAAACTGTTTTTT. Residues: CTSSQGGGTTSTNEKLFF.

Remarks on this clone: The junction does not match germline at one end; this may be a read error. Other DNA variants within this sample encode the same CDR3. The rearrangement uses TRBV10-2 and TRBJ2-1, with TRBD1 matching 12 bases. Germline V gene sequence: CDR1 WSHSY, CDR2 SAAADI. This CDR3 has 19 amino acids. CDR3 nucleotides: TGCGCCAGCAGGTATCCGGGACAGGGGGCGTCGCTCCCTTACAATGAGCAATTCTTC. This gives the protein CASRYPGQGASLPYNEQFF.

The CDR3 DNA reads as TGTGCCAGCAGCCAATTGTCGGTTAGCGGGGCCCCGGGGGAGCTGTTTTTT. As protein: CASSQLSVSGAPGELFF. This chain connects TRBV3-1 (or the pseudogene TRBV3-2) to TRBJ2-2; 8 nucleotides align to TRBD2. Germline V gene lookup returns CDR1 LGHDT and CDR2 YNNKEL (reference sequence). The V gene end was trimmed by 2 bases and the J gene end by 8 bases; junction bases not matched to a gene: 13. The CDR3 has 17 residues.

CDR3 sequence (DNA): TGCGCCAGCAGTGGGGGGGAGAACACTGAAGCTTTCTTT. This translates into CASSGGENTEAFF. J is TRBJ1-1 and V is TRBV10-2; the D gene is possibly TRBD1 (5 bases). Germline CDR1 is WSHSY and CDR2 is SAAADI. There are 13 residues in the CDR3. Trimming pared 4 bases from V and 1 base from J, leaving 7 bases between.

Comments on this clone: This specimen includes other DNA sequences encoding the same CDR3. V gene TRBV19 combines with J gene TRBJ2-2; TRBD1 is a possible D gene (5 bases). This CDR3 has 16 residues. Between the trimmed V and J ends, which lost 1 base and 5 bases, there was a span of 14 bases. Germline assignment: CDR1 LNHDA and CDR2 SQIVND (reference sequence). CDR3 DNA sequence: TGTGCCAGTAGTATAGGTCAGGGAATTAATACCGGGGAGCTGTTTTTT. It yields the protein CASSIGQGINTGELFF.

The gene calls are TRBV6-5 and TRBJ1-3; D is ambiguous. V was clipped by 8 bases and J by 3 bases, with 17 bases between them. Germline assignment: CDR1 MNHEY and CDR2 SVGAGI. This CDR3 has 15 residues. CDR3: CASEAAVVSGNTIYF. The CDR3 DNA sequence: TGTGCCAGCGAGGCGGCTGTCGTGAGTGGAAACACCATATATTTT.

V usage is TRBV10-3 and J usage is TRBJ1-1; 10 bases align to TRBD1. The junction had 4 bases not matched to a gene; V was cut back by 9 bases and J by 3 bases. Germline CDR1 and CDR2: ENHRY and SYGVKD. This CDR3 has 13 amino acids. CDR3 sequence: CAIWTGGDTEAFF. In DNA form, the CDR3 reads TGTGCCATTTGGACAGGGGGAGACACTGAAGCTTTCTTT.

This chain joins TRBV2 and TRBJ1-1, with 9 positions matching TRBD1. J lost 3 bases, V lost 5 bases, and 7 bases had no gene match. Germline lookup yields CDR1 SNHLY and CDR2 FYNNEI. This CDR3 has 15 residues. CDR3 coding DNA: TGTGCCAGCAGTATTCCCGGGACAGGGTACACTGAAGCTTTCTTT. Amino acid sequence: CASSIPGTGYTEAFF.

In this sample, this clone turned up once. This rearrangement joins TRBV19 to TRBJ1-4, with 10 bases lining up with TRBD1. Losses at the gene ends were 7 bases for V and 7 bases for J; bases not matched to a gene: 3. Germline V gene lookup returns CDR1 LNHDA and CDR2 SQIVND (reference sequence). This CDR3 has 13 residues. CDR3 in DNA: TGTGCCAGTAACCGGGACAGGGGTGAAAAACTGTTTTTT. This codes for CASNRDRGEKLFF.

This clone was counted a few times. The CDR3 here is CASSTAETGLSEQYF. In DNA, the CDR3 is TGCGCCAGCAGCACCGCTGAGACGGGACTCTCCGAGCAGTACTTC. V gene TRBV5-1 combines with J gene TRBJ2-7, with D possibly matching TRBD2 (6 bases). CDR3 size: 15 residues. Germline values: CDR1 SGHRS, CDR2 YFSETQ. Trimming stripped 4 bases from V and 6 bases from J, with 20 bases between. The full variable domain, rest sourced from reference TRBV5-1 and TRBJ2-7, is KAGVTQTPRYLIKTRGQQVTLSCSPISGHRSVSWYQQTPGQGLQFLFEYFSETQRNKGNFPGRFSGRQFSNSRSEMNVSTLELGDSALYLCASSTAETGLSEQYFGPGTRLTVT.